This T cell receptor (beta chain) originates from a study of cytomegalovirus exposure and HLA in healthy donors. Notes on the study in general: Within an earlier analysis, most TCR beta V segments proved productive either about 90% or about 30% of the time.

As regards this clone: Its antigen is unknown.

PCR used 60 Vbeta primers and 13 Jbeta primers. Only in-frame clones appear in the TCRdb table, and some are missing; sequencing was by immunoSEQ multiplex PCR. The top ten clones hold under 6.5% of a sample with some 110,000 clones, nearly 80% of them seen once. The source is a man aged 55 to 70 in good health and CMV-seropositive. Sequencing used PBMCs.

For the CDR3, the DNA is TGTGCCCCCGACAGACACCAAGAGACCCAGTACTTC. Residues: CAPDRHQETQYF. The chain uses TRBV6-5 and TRBJ2-5; tentatively, D is TRBD1 (5 bases). Germline CDR1 and CDR2: MNHEY and SVGAGI. This CDR3 comprises 12 residues. Trimming pared 11 bases from V and 0 bases from J, leaving 10 bases between.